This T cell receptor beta chain was identified in a study of shared clonotypes between healthy human individuals. Study-level background: The plates for each donor numbered three CD4 naive, three CD4 memory, two CD8 naive and one CD8 memory.

In regard to this clone: What it binds is unknown.

Those who donated were healthy HIV-negative adults, with no recent acute infections or vaccinations reported. Whole-study findings and limits: Relative to their counterparts shared across all four donors, non-shared clonotypes exhibited diminished generation probabilities.

The CDR3 spans 14 residues. Germline lookup yields CDR1 MNHNS and CDR2 SASEGT. The V end lost 8 bases, the J end lost 2 bases, and 14 bases lay between the germline ends. Original methodology: In the immunoSEQ data, sequences were junction-only and lacked quality scores, so filtering differed. Sequenced by immunoSEQ multiplex PCR; TCRdb stores in-frame clones only, minus some. D and trimming were read from the DNA, whereas the V and J calls and clone size are those reported in that table. The sample includes hundreds of thousands of clones, more than 70% of them seen just once. The chain has TRBV6-1 and TRBJ2-3; D is unclear. The source is a woman under 40 in good health. Sequencing was done on a sample of memory CD4+ T cells sorted from blood. Subset indicated: CD45RA-negative fraction. Here the CDR3 DNA reads TGTGCCAGCCTTTGGGGTCCTTCCACAGATACGCAGTATTTT. This translates into CASLWGPSTDTQYF.